This T cell receptor beta chain comes out of a study of sequential checkpoint blockade in melanoma. The protocol was immunoSEQ multiplex PCR, while the TCRdb copy is restricted to in-frame clones and leaves out a portion. The sample lists about 22,000 clones, around 86% seen once, with 27% in the top ten. Per the germline V gene, CDR1 is SGHDT and CDR2 is YYEEEE. V was trimmed by 0 bases and J by 5 bases, leaving 16 bases between them. The CDR3 contains 16 residues. Treatment described: randomized to nivolumab then ipilimumab (arm A) or the reverse (arm B). This TCR came from a human donor with melanoma. The sequences come from CD8+ T cells sorted from blood (inferred from file names), collected from a patient given nivolumab and ipilimumab in sequence. The rearrangement links TRBV5-6 to TRBJ2-3, with a weak D call TRBD1 (6 bases). CDR3 region: CASSLERGNQGDTQYF. The CDR3, as DNA: TGTGCCAGCAGCTTGGAGAGGGGGAATCAGGGAGATACGCAGTATTTT.